This TCR beta chain is from a study of blood T cell repertoires in COVID-19. On the study more broadly: Both acute and convalescent COVID-19 samples were obtained from the United States, Italy and Spain. T cells, B-cell-depleted T cells, or PBMCs provided the cDNA or gDNA that served as material.

Only a few counts were recorded for this clone. As originally analysed: Using reference gene primer amplification, nucleated cell counts were estimated. This table comes from immunoSEQ multiplex PCR, and its TCRdb copy is limited to in-frame clones, with some not included. D and trimming come from the DNA, and the V and J calls and clone size come from that table. The sample contains 92,000 or so clones, 88% of which appear only once. Trimming left V 2 bases short and J 1 base short, with 8 bases between. The CDR3 totals 14 residues. Germline CDR1 reads SEHNR; CDR2 reads FQNEAQ (reference sequence). The sample was peripheral blood. This sequence originates from a man aged 55 to 70 with acute or convalescent COVID-19. V usage is TRBV7-9 and J usage is TRBJ1-1; D uncertain. In DNA form, the CDR3 reads TGTGCCAGCAGCTTAACGGGGAAGAACACTGAAGCTTTCTTT. Translating gives CASSLTGKNTEAFF.